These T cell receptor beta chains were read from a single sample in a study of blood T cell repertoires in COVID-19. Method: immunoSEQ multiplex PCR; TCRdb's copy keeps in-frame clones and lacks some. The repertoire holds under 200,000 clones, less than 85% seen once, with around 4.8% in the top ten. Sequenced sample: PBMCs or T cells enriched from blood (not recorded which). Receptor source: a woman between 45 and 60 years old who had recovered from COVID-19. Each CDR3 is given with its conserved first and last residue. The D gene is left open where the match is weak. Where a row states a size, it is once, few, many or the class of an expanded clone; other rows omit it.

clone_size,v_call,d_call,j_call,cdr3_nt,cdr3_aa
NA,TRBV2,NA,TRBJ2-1,TGTGCCAGCAGTGAAGTGGGGGAGGACCACATGCTTGAGCAGTTCTTC,CASSEVGEDHMLEQFF
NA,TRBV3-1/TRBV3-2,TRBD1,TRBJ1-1,TGTGCCAGCAGCCAAGCCGGGACAGTCGTAATGAACACTGAAGCTTTCTTT,CASSQAGTVVMNTEAFF
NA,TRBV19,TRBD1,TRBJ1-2,TGTGCCAGTAGCTTGACAGGGATTATCGGCTACACCTTC,CASSLTGIIGYTF
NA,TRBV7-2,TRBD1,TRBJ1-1,TGTGCCAGCAGCTTCATACCGGGACAGGGGTGGGGCACTGAAGCTTTCTTT,CASSFIPGQGWGTEAFF
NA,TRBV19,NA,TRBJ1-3,TGTGCCAGTAGTATAATATCCGGAAACACCATATATTTT,CASSIISGNTIYF
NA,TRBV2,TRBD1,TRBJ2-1,TGTGCCAGCAGCCAGGAGGGGACAGGGAACTACAATGAGCAGTTCTTC,CASSQEGTGNYNEQFF
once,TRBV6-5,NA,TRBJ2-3,TGTGCCAGCAGTTACCTTATCAGCACAGATACGCAGTATTTT,CASSYLISTDTQYF
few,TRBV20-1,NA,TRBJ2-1,TGCAGTGCTAGTGTGTGGGGGGGGGCTGAGCAGTTCTTC,CSASVWGGAEQFF
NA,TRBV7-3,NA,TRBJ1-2,TGTGCCAGCAGCTTAGTGGGACAATTAGGCTACACCTTC,CASSLVGQLGYTF
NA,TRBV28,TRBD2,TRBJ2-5,TGTGCCAGCCGGGAGGGAAGGGAGACCCAGTACTTC,CASREGRETQYF
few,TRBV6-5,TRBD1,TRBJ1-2,TGTGCCAGCAGGCAAGGGACAGGCAGTTTGGAGGGCTACACCTTC,CASRQGTGSLEGYTF
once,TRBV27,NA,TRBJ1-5,TGTGCCAGCAGTTACCCACTTCTCGGGGATCAGCCCCAGCATTTT,CASSYPLLGDQPQHF
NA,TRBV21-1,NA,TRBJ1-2,TGTGCCAGCAGCTTCCAGGGACAGGGGGCGGGCTATGGCTACACCTTC,CASSFQGQGAGYGYTF
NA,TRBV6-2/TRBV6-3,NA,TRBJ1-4,TGTGCCAGCAGTTACTGGCAGGCTGATGAAAAACTGTTTTTT,CASSYWQADEKLFF
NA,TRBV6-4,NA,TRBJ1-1,TGTGCCAGCAGCACGACAGCCTTGAACACTGAAGCTTTCTTT,CASSTTALNTEAFF
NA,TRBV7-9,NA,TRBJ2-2,TGTGCCACCCCCGCGGGGCAGACGTTCGCGAACACCGGGGAGCTGTTTTTT,CATPAGQTFANTGELFF